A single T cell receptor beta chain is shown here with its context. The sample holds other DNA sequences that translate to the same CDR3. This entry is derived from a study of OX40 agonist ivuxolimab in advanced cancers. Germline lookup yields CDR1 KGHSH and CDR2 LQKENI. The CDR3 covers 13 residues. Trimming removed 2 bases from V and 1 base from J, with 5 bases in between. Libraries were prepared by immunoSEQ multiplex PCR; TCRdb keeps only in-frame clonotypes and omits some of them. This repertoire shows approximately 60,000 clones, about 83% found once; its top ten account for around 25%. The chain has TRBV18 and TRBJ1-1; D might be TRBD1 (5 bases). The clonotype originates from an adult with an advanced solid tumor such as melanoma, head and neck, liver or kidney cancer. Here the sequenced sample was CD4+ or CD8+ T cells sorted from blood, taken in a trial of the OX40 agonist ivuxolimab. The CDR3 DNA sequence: TGTGCCAGCTCACCAGGGGGGAACACTGAAGCTTTCTTT. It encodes CASSPGGNTEAFF.